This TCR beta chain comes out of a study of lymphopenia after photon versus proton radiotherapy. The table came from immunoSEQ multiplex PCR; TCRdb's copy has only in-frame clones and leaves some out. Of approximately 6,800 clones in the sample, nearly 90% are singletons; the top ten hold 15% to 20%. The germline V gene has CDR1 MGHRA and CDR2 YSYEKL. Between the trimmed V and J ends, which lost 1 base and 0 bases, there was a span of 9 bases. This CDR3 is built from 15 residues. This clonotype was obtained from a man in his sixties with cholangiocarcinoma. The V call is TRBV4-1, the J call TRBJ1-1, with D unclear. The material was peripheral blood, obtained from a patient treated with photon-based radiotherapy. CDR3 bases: TGCGCCAGCAGCCAAGGAAATGAGATGAACACTGAAGCTTTCTTT. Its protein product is CASSQGNEMNTEAFF.